These 24 T cell receptor beta chains were all obtained from the same sample, sequenced in a study of blood T cells in healthy people across ages. A second PCR of 7 to 11 cycles used a sample-barcoded 5' primer and a J-beta primer mix. In TCRdb, the 5' RACE reads were re-called with MiXCR into one record per CDR3 protein. The data show about 2 million distinct CDR3 sequences, about 49% seen once. The sequencing input was blood. Receptors originate from a woman aged 35 to 49 in good health.

The chain employs TRBV27 and TRBJ2-5, with D possibly TRBD1 on 6 matching bases. The J call may be wrong; the DNA end is better matched by TRBJ2-7. There are 14 residues in the CDR3. The V gene's germline CDR1 is MNHEY and CDR2 SMNVEV (reference sequence). CDR3 sequence: CASSTGTPPYEQYF. CDR3 coding DNA: TGTGCCAGCAGTACCGGGACACCCCCCTACGAGCAGTACTTC.

This clonotype was recorded many times. The chain is built from TRBV7-2 and TRBJ1-2; the match to TRBD1 covers 7 bases. This CDR3 has 13 residues. Germline V gives CDR1 SGHTA, CDR2 FQGNSA. The trim removed 5 bases at V and 4 bases at J, leaving 4 bases unmatched. The CDR3 region has the DNA TGTGCCAGCAGCCCGGACAGGTTCTATGGCTACACCTTC. Amino acids: CASSPDRFYGYTF.

Points on this clonotype: A read error may produce the germline difference seen at one junction end. The chain couples TRBV12-3 or TRBV12-4 to TRBJ2-5; D remains ambiguous. The CDR3 contains 13 residues. In DNA form, the CDR3 reads TGTACCAGCAGTTTAGGATGGAGATCGACCCAGTACTTC. It codes for CTSSLGWRSTQYF.

The chain couples TRBV6-1 to TRBJ1-2; 8 positions agree with TRBD1. The junction had 9 bases not matched to a gene; V was cut back by 6 bases and J by 3 bases. In germline, CDR1 is MNHNS, CDR2 SASEGT. The CDR3 spans 15 residues. The chain's CDR3 is CASSLRADRDYGYTF. In DNA, the CDR3 is TGTGCCAGCAGCCTAAGGGCGGACAGGGACTATGGCTACACCTTC.

The chain employs TRBV10-3 and TRBJ2-7; D possibly corresponds to TRBD1 (6 bases). The V and J ends lost 2 bases and 0 bases respectively, with 8 bases between them. CDR1 is ENHRY, CDR2 SYGVKD, per germline. The CDR3 runs 14 residues. The CDR3, as DNA: TGTGCCATCAGTGAGATGGACAGCTCCTACGAGCAGTACTTC. Translating gives CAISEMDSSYEQYF.

This clonotype was counted a few times. The V gene is TRBV5-1, the J gene TRBJ2-3; 12 bases fit TRBD1. V gave up 3 bases and J gave up 7 bases; unmatched junction bases: 6. The CDR3 has 15 amino acids. Germline CDR1 and CDR2: SGHRS and YFSETQ. This chain's CDR3 is CASSSSGTGGHTQYF. DNA of the CDR3: TGCGCCAGCAGCTCGTCCGGGACAGGGGGCCATACGCAGTATTTT.

The chain links TRBV4-3 to TRBJ1-2, with D unresolved. The CDR3 runs 14 residues. Germline V gives CDR1 LGHNA, CDR2 YSLEER. Trimming shortened V by 8 bases and J by 4 bases, and 17 bases separated the two germline ends. CDR3 residues: CASGPDVGSYGYTF. CDR3 DNA: TGCGCCAGCGGCCCAGACGTCGGCTCCTATGGCTACACCTTC.

This clonotype was seen more than once but under ten times. The V gene is TRBV20-1, the J gene TRBJ2-3; 11 nucleotides match TRBD2. This CDR3 has 15 amino acids. Germline CDR1 DFQATT, CDR2 SNEGSKA (reference sequence). J gave up 3 bases and V 5 bases, and 7 bases lay outside the gene matches. The CDR3 here is CSALSGGALTDTQYF. The CDR3 region has the DNA TGCAGTGCTCTTAGCGGGGGGGCCTTGACAGATACGCAGTATTTT.

The gene calls are TRBV5-6 and TRBJ2-4, with TRBD1 identical over 8 bases. CDR3 length: 15 amino acids. The germline V gene encodes CDR1 SGHDT and CDR2 YYEEEE. With 3 bases clipped from V and 9 bases from J, the junction kept 11 bases outside the gene matches. The CDR3 nucleotides read TGTGCCAGCAGCTCGCCGGGACAGGACTTTGGCATTCAGTACTTC. Translating gives CASSSPGQDFGIQYF.

J is TRBJ2-7 and V is TRBV28; unclear D gene. The end of the DNA fits TRBJ2-5 better, so the J call may be wrong. Germline values: CDR1 MDHEN, CDR2 SYDVKM. CDR3 length: 11 amino acids. The CDR3 loop is CASNSEETQYF. The CDR3 DNA sequence: TGTGCCAGCAACTCAGAAGAGACCCAGTACTTC.

The rearrangement links TRBV3-1 to TRBJ2-3; 7 nucleotides align to TRBD2. J lost 6 bases, V lost 0 bases, and 9 bases had no gene match. Germline V gene data show CDR1 as LGHDT and CDR2 as YNNKEL (reference sequence). This CDR3 spans 16 amino acids. CDR3: CASSQDQAGRWDTQYF. In DNA form, the CDR3 reads TGTGCCAGCAGCCAAGATCAAGCGGGGAGGTGGGATACGCAGTATTTT.

The chain's CDR3 is CASSHGLERETQYF. The DNA of the CDR3 is TGCGCCAGCAGCCACGGACTAGAACGCGAGACCCAGTACTTC. This chain links TRBV5-1 with TRBJ2-5; 7 bases agree with TRBD2. CDR1 is SGHRS, CDR2 YFSETQ, per germline. The CDR3 consists of 14 residues. The J segment lost 5 bases and the V segment lost 4 bases, leaving 8 bases of the junction unmatched. The full variable domain, completed using reference TRBV5-1 and TRBJ2-5, is KAGVTQTPRYLIKTRGQQVTLSCSPISGHRSVSWYQQTPGQGLQFLFEYFSETQRNKGNFPGRFSGRQFSNSRSEMNVSTLELGDSALYLCASSHGLERETQYFGPGTRLLVL.

This clonotype was observed at least ten times. The chain uses TRBV29-1 and TRBJ2-7, with 7 bases lining up with TRBD2. This CDR3 comprises 13 residues. V lost 6 bases, J lost 5 bases, and 10 bases stayed unmatched. Germline V gene data show CDR1 as SQVTM and CDR2 as ANQGSEA. The DNA of the CDR3 is TGCAGCGTCGCGGGACTACGGGGAGACGAGCAGTACTTC. Translated: CSVAGLRGDEQYF.

This rearrangement joins TRBV20-1 to TRBJ1-4, with 7 bases that match TRBD1. Germline CDR1 reads DFQATT; CDR2 reads SNEGSKA (reference sequence). This CDR3 comprises 16 residues. Germline trimming cut 6 bases from V and 0 bases from J; bases unmatched to any gene: 10. CDR3 DNA: TGCAGTGCACCCGGGGCAGGGGGTCCAACTAATGAAAAACTGTTTTTT. This sequence encodes CSAPGAGGPTNEKLFF.

This rearrangement joins TRBV15 to TRBJ2-3, with D perhaps given as TRBD1 or TRBD2 (5 bases each). Germline CDR1 and CDR2: LNHNV and YYDKDF (reference sequence). There are 17 residues in the CDR3. V lost 0 bases and J lost 5, with 18 bases in between. The CDR3 nucleotides read TGTGCCACCAGCAGAGATTGGGGTGGGGGTACACGAGATACGCAGTATTTT. The encoded protein is CATSRDWGGGTRDTQYF.

The chain employs TRBV9 and TRBJ1-3; D may be TRBD1 (5 bases). The V gene's germline CDR1 is SGDLS and CDR2 YYNGEE. V was clipped by 2 bases and J by 0 bases, with 9 bases between them. This CDR3 region has 15 residues. CDR3: CASSVSGGSGNTIYF. CDR3 bases: TGTGCCAGCAGCGTCTCGGGGGGCTCTGGAAACACCATATATTTT. Filled out from reference TRBV9 and TRBJ1-3, the complete variable domain reads DSGVTQTPKHLITATGQRVTLRCSPRSGDLSVYWYQQSLDQGLQFLIQYYNGEERAKGNILERFSAQQFPDLHSELNLSSLELGDSALYFCASSVSGGSGNTIYFGEGSWLTVV.

V is TRBV5-1 and J is TRBJ1-4; D gene uncertain. With 0 bases removed from V and 3 bases from J, the gap between germline ends came to 12 bases. This CDR3 contains 16 residues. Germline-derived CDR1 and CDR2 are SGHRS and YFSETQ. The CDR3 sequence: CASSLAGEESNEKLFF. Here the CDR3 DNA reads TGCGCCAGCAGCTTGGCCGGTGAGGAATCTAATGAAAAACTGTTTTTT.

This clonotype came up a few times. The rearrangement joins TRBV11-2 to TRBJ2-3, with TRBD2 matching over 7 bases. Per germline, CDR1 SGHAT and CDR2 FQNNGV. V dropped 2 bases and J dropped 3; count of bases not matched to a gene: 5. The CDR3 consists of 15 residues. Here the CDR3 reads CASSLLRGETDTQYF. Here the CDR3 DNA reads TGTGCCAGCAGCTTATTACGGGGGGAGACAGATACGCAGTATTTT.

This clonotype was seen a few times. V usage is TRBV10-3 and J usage is TRBJ2-4, with TRBD2 identical over 10 bases. The CDR3 extends over 17 amino acids. Germline assignment: CDR1 ENHRY and CDR2 SYGVKD. J was trimmed by 3 bases and V by 6 bases; bases with no gene match: 11. This CDR3 reads CAIRILAGDLGKNIQYF. The CDR3 DNA sequence: TGTGCCATCAGGATCCTAGCGGGGGATTTAGGCAAAAACATTCAGTACTTC.

V usage is TRBV12-3 or TRBV12-4 and J usage is TRBJ2-7; D is unclear. The DNA end is a closer match to TRBJ2-5, so the J assignment may be wrong. CDR3 length: 16 amino acids. The CDR3 DNA sequence: TGTGCCAGCACCCCACCGCAGCAGAATTATCAAGAGACCCAGTACTTC. Its protein product is CASTPPQQNYQETQYF.

The rearrangement joins TRBV4-2 to TRBJ2-3; TRBD2 matches 12 bases. From germline, CDR1 is LGHNA and CDR2 YNFKEQ. The CDR3 is 19 residues long. The junction had 8 bases not matched to a gene; V was cut back by 0 bases and J by 1 base. As DNA, the CDR3 is TGTGCCAGCAGCCAAGATCAACTAGCGGGGGGTGGGGGCACAGATACGCAGTATTTT. It codes for CASSQDQLAGGGGTDTQYF.

The chain joins TRBV20-1 to TRBJ1-2, with 8 nucleotides matching TRBD1. CDR3 length: 15 residues. CDR1 and CDR2 from the germline V gene are DFQATT and SNEGSKA (reference sequence). Losses at the gene ends were 4 bases for V and 7 bases for J; bases not matched to a gene: 14. The CDR3 is CSAKGLGQGAFGYTF. In DNA, the CDR3 is TGCAGTGCTAAGGGCCTTGGGCAGGGGGCGTTTGGCTACACCTTC.

The chain links TRBV12-3 or TRBV12-4 to TRBJ2-3; D is uncertain. Trimming removed 3 bases at V and 4 bases at J, with 8 bases between. The CDR3 is 13 residues long. For the CDR3, the DNA is TGTGCCAGCAGTTTTCGGGCGGCAGATACGCAGTATTTT. Its translation is CASSFRAADTQYF.

This chain connects TRBV12-5 to TRBJ2-7; D possibly matches TRBD1 or TRBD2 (5 bases each). Germline V gives CDR1 LGHNT, CDR2 FRNRAP. V gave up 7 bases and J gave up 7 bases, with 20 bases separating them. There are 14 residues in the CDR3. This CDR3 reads CASATRDGNNEQYF. CDR3 in DNA: TGTGCTAGTGCCACCAGGGACGGTAACAATGAGCAGTACTTC.